The 25 T cell receptor beta chains below all came from one sample that was sequenced in a study of tissue T cells after allogeneic stem cell transplantation. Documented time point: mouse harvest day 7 after allogeneic transplant. Tail vein injection delivered 10^7 T-cell-depleted bone marrow cells and 10^6 splenic CD5+ T cells. This table comes from immunoSEQ multiplex PCR, and its TCRdb copy is limited to in-frame clones, with some not included. The sample shows roughly 7,200 clones, approximately 50% of them seen only once. The sample consisted of gut tissue. The receptors shown here come from a female BALB/c mouse given C57BL/6 T cells with graft-versus-host disease after an allogeneic hematopoietic cell transplant.

Comment on this clone: Each gene name is a mouse one. With the read ending 1 residue before the CDR3 end, the germline J gene is used to fill in that end. V gene TRBV12-2 combines with J gene TRBJ1-2, with 7 bases that match TRBD1. Unmatched junction bases numbered 1, after V lost 1 base and J lost 6 bases. Germline assignment: CDR1 SGHLS and CDR2 HYDKME. The CDR3 spans 12 residues. The CDR3 DNA, read in part, is TGTGCCAGCTCTCTAGGGGGCGCCGACTACACC. Translated, it gives CASSLGGADYT. The complete CDR3 reads CASSLGGADYTF.

Comments on this clone: The listed genes are named as in mouse. Incomplete CDR3 DNA: TGCTCCAGCAGTCAATCACAGGGGGTTTCGCCCCTCTAC. Residues: CSSSQSQGVSPLY. In full, the CDR3 is CSSSQSQGVSPLYF. V and J are TRBV23 and TRBJ1-6; no check of the table's D call, TRBD1, against the DNA was made. Sequencing ends 1 residue short of the CDR3 end; the germline J gene provides the rest. TRBJ1-6 carries the ORF label, with uncertain function. This CDR3 comprises 14 residues. CDR1 KGHTA and CDR2 FQNQQP come from the germline V gene.

In its sample, this clone was seen a few times. Here the gene names and germline are mouse. The read terminates 1 residue before the CDR3 end, so the remaining end is supplied by the germline J gene. This chain joins TRBV23 and TRBJ1-2; the DNA was not used to check the table's D call, TRBD1. The germline CDR1 and CDR2 sequences are KGHTA and FQNQQP. The CDR3 loop spans 13 amino acids. The CDR3 bases that were read are TGCTCCAGCAGTCGACAGTCAAACTCCGACTACACC. It codes for CSSSRQSNSDYT. The entire CDR3 is CSSSRQSNSDYTF.

This clone was seen more than once but under ten times. Gene names and germline refer to mouse. The read terminates 1 residue before the CDR3 end, so the remaining end is supplied by the germline J gene. The genes are TRBV16 and TRBJ1-3; D gene ambiguous. V dropped 8 bases and J dropped 0 bases, with 8 bases sitting between them. Looked up from germline, CDR1 is SGHSA and CDR2 is FRNQAP. The CDR3 length is 13 residues. The covered CDR3 bases are TGTGCAAGCTCAAAGGATTCTGGAAATACGCTCTAT. It is translated as CASSKDSGNTLY. The complete CDR3 sequence is CASSKDSGNTLYF.

Concerning this clone itself: Mouse names are used for the genes. CDR3 bases read: TGTGCAAGCAGCTTAGAACAGCAAAACACCTTGTAC. Its translation is CASSLEQQNTLY. The complete CDR3 reads CASSLEQQNTLYF. This chain links TRBV16 with TRBJ2-4, with no clear D. The read falls 1 residue short of the CDR3 end, and the missing part is taken from the germline J gene. V was cut by 0 bases and J by 3 bases, with 4 bases left in between. In germline, CDR1 is SGHSA, CDR2 FRNQAP. The CDR3 runs to 13 residues.

Details on this clone: The listed genes are named as in mouse. The read terminates 1 residue ahead of where the CDR3 ends, so the germline J gene completes it. The chain links TRBV12-1 to TRBJ2-3; D possibly corresponds to TRBD2 (6 bases). Trimming stripped 0 bases from V and 1 base from J, with 10 bases between. CDR1 is SGHSN and CDR2 is HYEKVE in the germline V gene. This CDR3 has 15 residues. The CDR3 sequence: CASSLVGVGAETLYF. CDR3 bases read: TGTGCCAGCTCTCTCGTGGGGGTGGGTGCAGAAACGCTGTAT.

About this clone itself: These gene names are mouse names. The read gets to within 1 residue of the CDR3 end, and the germline J gene fills in the rest. This rearrangement joins TRBV13-2 to TRBJ2-2; the match to TRBD2 covers 11 bases. The V gene end was trimmed by 0 bases and the J gene end by 3 bases; junction bases not matched to a gene: 4. From germline, CDR1 is NNHNN and CDR2 SYGAGS (reference sequence). CDR3 length: 17 amino acids. The sequenced CDR3 bases are TGTGCCAGCGGTGATGGACTGGGGGGGGCGGACACCGGGCAGCTCTAC. Residues: CASGDGLGGADTGQLY. The CDR3, in full, reads CASGDGLGGADTGQLYF.

Notes on this clone: Mouse gene names apply. The CDR3 is cut off 1 residue early in the read; its end comes from the germline J gene. This rearrangement joins TRBV15 to TRBJ2-1, with 8 bases that match TRBD1. V lost 6 bases to trimming and J lost 3 bases; unmatched junction nucleotides: 4. In germline, CDR1 is SGHND, CDR2 FRSKSL. The CDR3 length is 14 residues. The DNA read from the CDR3 is TGTGCCAGCAGGTCACAGGGGGGCTATGCTGAGCAGTTC. This gives the protein CASRSQGGYAEQF. The CDR3, in full, reads CASRSQGGYAEQFF.

A word on this clone: These gene names are mouse names. The read gets to within 1 residue of the CDR3 end, and the germline J gene fills in the rest. The chain uses TRBV12-1 and TRBJ2-5; D remains ambiguous. V lost 0 bases and J 0 bases, leaving 9 bases between the germline ends. The CDR3 is 15 amino acids. The germline V gene encodes CDR1 SGHSN and CDR2 HYEKVE. The CDR3 bases that were read are TGTGCCAGCTCTCTCTCGCCGATTAACCAAGACACCCAGTAC. This encodes CASSLSPINQDTQY. The CDR3 as a whole reads CASSLSPINQDTQYF.

This clone was detected a few times. The gene names here belong to mouse. The DNA ends 1 residue before the CDR3 does, and the rest of the CDR3 is filled in from the germline J gene. The gene calls are TRBV14 and TRBJ1-1, with 7 bases identical to TRBD1. The germline gives CDR1 SGHDT, CDR2 FRDEAV. The V gene end was trimmed by 5 bases and the J gene end by 0 bases; junction bases not matched to a gene: 4. The CDR3 extends over 14 amino acids. CDR3 DNA, as far as it was read: TGTGCCAGCAGCCCCAGGGGGTCAAACACAGAAGTCTTC. As protein: CASSPRGSNTEVF. The whole CDR3 region reads CASSPRGSNTEVFF.

Remarks on this clone: The gene names here belong to mouse. The CDR3 end falls 1 residue outside the read, so it is completed with the germline J gene. The J gene is TRBJ2-4, the V gene TRBV26, with 10 nucleotides matching TRBD1. This CDR3 contains 15 residues. Per the germline V gene, CDR1 is KGHPV and CDR2 is FQNQEV (reference sequence). The J segment lost 0 bases and the V segment lost 6 bases, leaving 3 bases of the junction unmatched. CDR3: CASRRTGGSQNTLYF. The CDR3 bases that were read are TGTGCCAGCAGACGGACAGGGGGTAGTCAAAACACCTTGTAC.

The table lists this clone with a few counts. Genes and germline are mouse. The read halts 1 residue ahead of the CDR3 end, with the missing end drawn from the germline J gene. This chain links TRBV26 with TRBJ2-7, with D possibly being TRBD1 or TRBD2 (6 bases each). Trimming left V 6 bases short and J 1 base short, with 10 bases between. This CDR3 has 13 amino acids. From germline, CDR1 is KGHPV and CDR2 FQNQEV (reference sequence). Incomplete CDR3 DNA: TGTGCCAGCAGGGGAGGGGGGTCCTATGAACAGTAC. Residues: CASRGGGSYEQY. The full CDR3 reads CASRGGGSYEQYF. Full variable domain (missing parts from reference TRBV26 and TRBJ2-7): NSKVIQTPRYLVKGQGQKAKMRCIPEKGHPVVFWYQQNKNNEFKFLINFQNQEVLQQIDMTEKRFSAECPSNSPCSLEIQSSEAGDSALYLCASRGGGSYEQYFGPGTRLTVL.

In the case of this clone: Genes and germline are mouse. The sequenced fragment ends 1 residue before the CDR3 boundary, so the rest is inferred from the germline J gene. This rearrangement joins TRBV12-1 to TRBJ2-7; 9 bases map to TRBD2. The ends lost 0 bases at V and 4 bases at J; junction bases unmatched: 3. Germline assignment: CDR1 SGHSN and CDR2 HYEKVE. The CDR3 has 14 amino acids. CDR3 sequence: CASSLDWGKYEQYF. The covered CDR3 bases are TGTGCCAGCTCTCTCGACTGGGGGAAATATGAACAGTAC.

On this clone: Here the gene names and germline are mouse. The chain's CDR3 is CASSPGQGPNERLFF. CDR3 bases read: TGTGCCAGCAGCCCGGGACAGGGGCCCAACGAAAGATTATTT. The V call is TRBV3, the J call TRBJ1-4; 10 bases match TRBD1. The read stops 1 residue short of the end of the CDR3; the missing end is completed from the germline J gene. Germline loops: CDR1 SNHLY, CDR2 FYNGKV (reference sequence). V shed 5 bases, J shed 3 bases, and the junction held 3 bases outside the gene matches. This CDR3 contains 15 residues.

Concerning this clone: Gene names refer to mouse genes. The CDR3 extends 1 residue past the end of the read, so its final part is completed from the germline J gene. The chain combines TRBV12-2 with TRBJ2-2, with D perhaps matching TRBD1 or TRBD2 (6 bases each). The V gene lost 0 bases and the J gene lost 3 bases, with 10 bases spanning the gap. The CDR3 spans 15 residues. The V gene's germline CDR1 is SGHLS and CDR2 HYDKME. This chain's CDR3 is CASSLGGAYTGQLYF. Incomplete CDR3 DNA: TGTGCCAGCTCTCTCGGGGGCGCCTACACCGGGCAGCTCTAC.

Remarks on this clone: Gene names refer to mouse genes. The read finishes 1 residue shy of the CDR3 end, and the germline J gene is used to complete it. V is TRBV26 and J is TRBJ1-1; 7 bases match TRBD1. V trimming: 0 bases; J trimming: 2 bases; junction bases outside the gene matches: 3. The CDR3 covers 15 residues. CDR1 is KGHPV, CDR2 FQNQEV, per germline (reference sequence). The sequenced part of the CDR3 DNA is TGTGCCAGCAGTCTGTCAGGGGGCCACAACACAGAAGTCTTC. Its translation is CASSLSGGHNTEVF. The whole CDR3 region reads CASSLSGGHNTEVFF.

Comment on this clone: Gene names follow the mouse nomenclature. Sequencing ends 1 residue short of the CDR3 end; the germline J gene provides the rest. The chain carries TRBV5 and TRBJ2-3; D perhaps matches TRBD1 (6 bases). Germline CDR1 and CDR2: LGHNA and YNLKQL (reference sequence). V lost 0 bases and J 5 bases, leaving 9 bases between the germline ends. The CDR3 loop spans 14 amino acids. CDR3 loop: CASSQERGQETLYF. The sequenced CDR3 bases are TGTGCCAGCAGCCAAGAGAGGGGACAAGAAACGCTGTAT.

Points on this clone: Germline and genes: mouse. The read terminates 1 residue ahead of where the CDR3 ends, so the germline J gene completes it. The V call is TRBV13-1, the J call TRBJ1-6; D call uncertain. TRBJ1-6 is treated as an ORF (open reading frame) with a function not yet certain. Trimming took 1 base from V and 7 from J, leaving 3 bases between them. The CDR3 covers 12 residues. Germline V gene data show CDR1 as NSHNY and CDR2 as SYGAGN. CDR3 DNA (partial): TGTGCCAGCAGTGATTGGAATTCGCCCCTCTAC. This sequence encodes CASSDWNSPLY. The full-length CDR3 reads as CASSDWNSPLYF.

This clone has only a few counts. Gene names refer to mouse genes. The CDR3 loop is CASSFWGGDTQYF. The CDR3 bases that were read are TGTGCCAGCAGTTTTTGGGGGGGGGACACCCAGTAC. The chain has TRBV14 and TRBJ2-5, with 8 bases that match TRBD2. Coverage ceases 1 residue before the CDR3 finishes, and the germline J gene fills in the end. The V segment lost 2 bases and the J segment 6 bases; nucleotides outside the gene matches: 2. The CDR3 contains 13 residues. From germline, CDR1 is SGHDT and CDR2 FRDEAV.

Of note for this clone: This may be a read error, as it is one base from a much larger clone. The gene symbols are mouse symbols. The read terminates 1 residue before the CDR3 end, so the remaining end is supplied by the germline J gene. Other DNA sequences within the sample encode an identical CDR3. This chain uses TRBV3 with TRBJ2-7, with TRBD2 matching over 11 bases. CDR3 size: 14 residues. V lost 4 bases and J lost 3; bases outside the gene matches: 2. Germline V gene sequence: CDR1 SNHLY, CDR2 FYNGKV (reference sequence). The CDR3 sequence is CASSSGLGGYEQYF. Incomplete CDR3 DNA: TGTGCCAGCAGCTCCGGACTGGGGGGCTATGAACAGTAC.

Points on this clone: The gene names given are mouse names. The read ends 1 residue early relative to the CDR3; the germline J gene fills the gap. V and J are TRBV26 and TRBJ2-3; TRBD1 matches 8 bases. CDR3 length: 13 residues. The junction had 5 bases not matched to a gene; V was cut back by 4 bases and J by 8 bases. The V gene's germline CDR1 is KGHPV and CDR2 FQNQEV (reference sequence). CDR3 sequence: CASSPGTGPTLYF. The DNA read from the CDR3 is TGTGCCAGCAGTCCCGGGACAGGCCCAACGCTGTAT. The full variable domain, its missing parts supplied by reference TRBV26 and TRBJ2-3, is NSKVIQTPRYLVKGQGQKAKMRCIPEKGHPVVFWYQQNKNNEFKFLINFQNQEVLQQIDMTEKRFSAECPSNSPCSLEIQSSEAGDSALYLCASSPGTGPTLYFGSGTRLTVL.

Worth noting for this clone: Any gene name here is a mouse gene name. From the germline J gene comes the end of the CDR3, since the read stops 1 residue before it. This rearrangement joins TRBV3 to TRBJ1-2, with D possibly being TRBD1 (5 bases). The germline V and J ends were trimmed by 5 bases and 3 bases, with 10 bases remaining between them. Germline V lookup: CDR1 SNHLY, CDR2 FYNGKV (reference sequence). This CDR3 contains 13 residues. This chain's CDR3 is CASSHRWDSDYTF. The part of the CDR3 DNA that was read is TGTGCCAGCAGCCACAGGTGGGACTCCGACTACACC.

Note on this clone: The gene names here belong to mouse. The read is 1 residue too short to cover the CDR3 end, so that end is filled in from the germline J gene. V is TRBV3 and J is TRBJ2-5; 7 bases agree with TRBD2. Trimming at V came to 4 bases and at J to 0 bases, leaving 1 base not matched to a gene. The CDR3 runs 14 residues. CDR1 and CDR2 from the germline V gene are SNHLY and FYNGKV (reference sequence). Incomplete CDR3 DNA: TGTGCCAGCAGCTCACTGGGGAACCAAGACACCCAGTAC. Its protein product is CASSSLGNQDTQY. In full, the CDR3 reads CASSSLGNQDTQYF.

About this clone itself: The germline and genes are mouse ones. The CDR3 end lies 1 residue beyond the end of the read and is filled in from the germline J gene. The chain uses TRBV13-1 and TRBJ1-1, with D unclear. Deletions cut 1 base from V and 6 bases from J, with 7 bases between. CDR1 is NSHNY and CDR2 is SYGAGN in the germline V gene. CDR3 length equals 12 residues. CDR3 amino acids: CASSDLAPEVFF. The covered CDR3 bases are TGTGCCAGCAGTGATTTGGCACCAGAAGTCTTC.

Worth noting for this clone: Gene names and germline match the mouse. The read terminates 1 residue before the CDR3 end, so the remaining end is supplied by the germline J gene. The chain combines TRBV26 with TRBJ1-6, with TRBD1 matching over 10 bases. TRBJ1-6 is an ORF, and what it does is uncertain. The CDR3 spans 16 residues. In germline, CDR1 is KGHPV, CDR2 FQNQEV (reference sequence). The V and J ends lost 5 bases and 5 bases, in that order; junction bases with no gene match: 6. The CDR3 DNA, read in part, is TGTGCCAGCAGTTCGCCCGGGACAGGGGATAATTCGCCCCTCTAC. Translated: CASSSPGTGDNSPLY. The complete CDR3 reads CASSSPGTGDNSPLYF.